The 28 T cell receptor beta chains below were found in one sample sequenced in a study of neurological immune-mediated disorders. Using its own MiXCR run on the 5' RACE reads, TCRdb lists one record per CDR3 protein. The table records around 30,000 distinct CDR3 sequences, about 4% of them present only once. The sample taken for sequencing was CD4+ T cells from blood. The receptors originated from a woman aged 40 to 49 in good health.

This clonotype was seen repeatedly, ten times or more. The chain has TRBV10-1 and TRBJ2-1; the D gene could be TRBD1 or TRBD2 (5 bases each). The V end lost 5 bases, the J end lost 7 bases, and 15 bases lay between the germline ends. Germline V CDR1 and CDR2: WNHNN, SYGVQD (reference sequence). This CDR3 region has 14 residues. The CDR3 sequence is CASSSPGLGNEQFF. CDR3 DNA sequence: TGCGCCAGCAGTTCTCCGGGGCTAGGGAATGAGCAGTTCTTC.

This clonotype was detected ten times or more. V and J are TRBV3-1 and TRBJ2-3; D is uncertain. Per germline, CDR1 LGHDT and CDR2 YNNKEL (reference sequence). With 1 base removed from V and 3 bases from J, the gap between germline ends came to 8 bases. The CDR3 extends over 14 amino acids. The CDR3 reads CASSQGLGTDTQYF. Here the CDR3 DNA reads TGTGCCAGCAGCCAAGGCCTAGGTACAGATACGCAGTATTTT.

This clonotype was found many times. The rearrangement uses TRBV20-1 and TRBJ2-3; 12 bases map to TRBD2. Germline values: CDR1 DFQATT, CDR2 SNEGSKA (reference sequence). Losses at the gene ends were 5 bases for V and 1 base for J; bases not matched to a gene: 16. CDR3 length equals 19 residues. CDR3 in amino acids: CSAPRGASGRAVGTDTQYF. CDR3 nucleotides: TGCAGTGCTCCTAGGGGTGCTAGCGGGAGGGCCGTGGGCACAGATACGCAGTATTTT.

This clonotype appeared many times. The chain recombines TRBV3-1 with TRBJ2-1, with TRBD2 identical over 8 bases. After removal of 4 bases from V and 4 bases from J, the junction contained 6 bases not matched to a gene. The germline V gene has CDR1 LGHDT and CDR2 YNNKEL (reference sequence). CDR3 size: 15 residues. In DNA, the CDR3 is TGTGCCAGCAGCCTAGCGGGAAGGTATTACAATGAGCAGTTCTTC. It encodes CASSLAGRYYNEQFF.

This clonotype was observed many times. V and J are TRBV5-1 and TRBJ2-2; 11 bases map to TRBD1. The V and J ends lost 5 bases and 3 bases, in that order; junction bases with no gene match: 12. This CDR3 has 18 residues. CDR1 is SGHRS and CDR2 is YFSETQ in the germline V gene. The CDR3 region is CASSSGTGGSVDTGELFF. DNA of the CDR3: TGCGCCAGCAGTTCCGGGACAGGGGGTTCAGTGGACACCGGGGAGCTGTTTTTT. The complete variable domain, with remaining parts taken from reference TRBV5-1 and TRBJ2-2, reads KAGVTQTPRYLIKTRGQQVTLSCSPISGHRSVSWYQQTPGQGLQFLFEYFSETQRNKGNFPGRFSGRQFSNSRSEMNVSTLELGDSALYLCASSSGTGGSVDTGELFFGEGSRLTVL.

This clonotype was counted many times. The chain carries TRBV5-1 and TRBJ1-5, with D perhaps TRBD1 (6 bases). Per the germline V gene, CDR1 is SGHRS and CDR2 is YFSETQ. The CDR3 is 15 residues long. V lost 4 bases and J 3 bases, leaving 14 bases between the germline ends. The CDR3, as DNA: TGCGCCAGCAGCACCTCAGGGGAACCCAATCAGCCCCAGCATTTT. It codes for CASSTSGEPNQPQHF.

This clonotype came up many times. The V gene is TRBV20-1, the J gene TRBJ1-6; D is ambiguous. Trimming shortened V by 5 bases and J by 7 bases, and 12 bases separated the two germline ends. The germline V gene has CDR1 DFQATT and CDR2 SNEGSKA (reference sequence). The CDR3 length is 13 residues. In nucleotides, the CDR3 is TGCAGTGCTTCCGCATCTGCGAATTCACCCCTCCACTTT. Encoded protein: CSASASANSPLHF.

This clonotype was seen repeatedly, ten times or more. The chain recombines TRBV5-5 with TRBJ2-2, with 7 positions matching TRBD1. The germline gives CDR1 SGHKS, CDR2 YYEKEE (reference sequence). J lost 3 bases, V lost 2 bases, and 4 bases had no gene match. This CDR3 contains 15 residues. CDR3 sequence reads: CASSFGDSYTGELFF. In nucleotides, the CDR3 is TGTGCCAGCAGCTTCGGGGACAGCTACACCGGGGAGCTGTTTTTT.

The table lists this clonotype with many counts. The chain carries TRBV3-1 and TRBJ2-7; D possibly corresponds to TRBD1 (6 bases). Trimming shortened V by 2 bases and J by 1 base, and 9 bases separated the two germline ends. Germline V gene lookup returns CDR1 LGHDT and CDR2 YNNKEL (reference sequence). The CDR3 spans 14 residues. Here the CDR3 DNA reads TGTGCCAGCAGCCAACTTGGACAGTCCTACGAGCAGTACTTC. This gives the protein CASSQLGQSYEQYF.

This clonotype was seen repeatedly, ten times or more. The chain has TRBV3-1 and TRBJ2-5; TRBD2 aligns across 7 bases. Trimming took 2 bases from V and 5 from J; bases not matched to a gene: 5. The CDR3 covers 14 residues. Per germline, CDR1 LGHDT and CDR2 YNNKEL (reference sequence). CDR3 residues: CASSQTLLAETQYF. The CDR3 DNA reads TGTGCCAGCAGCCAAACCCTACTAGCGGAGACCCAGTACTTC.

This rearrangement joins TRBV9 to TRBJ2-3; unclear D gene. This CDR3 comprises 15 residues. Germline CDR1 SGDLS, CDR2 YYNGEE. Trimming pared 0 bases from V and 5 bases from J, leaving 13 bases between. DNA for the CDR3: TGTGCCAGCAGCGTAGGAATCTCTGTGAAAGATACGCAGTATTTT. This gives the protein CASSVGISVKDTQYF.

The genes are TRBV20-1 and TRBJ2-5; 10 bases line up with TRBD2. Germline trimming cut 6 bases from V and 5 bases from J; bases unmatched to any gene: 9. Germline values: CDR1 DFQATT, CDR2 SNEGSKA (reference sequence). The CDR3 has 14 residues. The DNA for the CDR3 is TGCAGTGCATGGACTAGCGGAGGGGAGGAGACCCAGTACTTC. Translation: CSAWTSGGEETQYF.

This clonotype was recorded many times. The chain carries TRBV10-1 and TRBJ2-3; D uncertain. Germline CDR1 reads WNHNN; CDR2 reads SYGVQD (reference sequence). The CDR3 has 14 residues. With 3 bases removed from V and 4 bases from J, the gap between germline ends came to 11 bases. CDR3 protein: CASSDWKGPDTQYF. The CDR3 DNA is TGCGCCAGCAGTGATTGGAAAGGGCCAGATACGCAGTATTTT.

This clonotype was seen at least ten times. J is TRBJ2-5 and V is TRBV18; possibly TRBD1 for D (6 bases). V gave up 6 bases and J gave up 4 bases, with 9 bases separating them. The CDR3 runs to 12 residues. The germline V gene has CDR1 KGHSH and CDR2 LQKENI. The CDR3 DNA follows: TGTGCCAGCTCCCCAGGGGCAGAGACCCAGTACTTC. Translated, it gives CASSPGAETQYF.

This clonotype was seen ten or more times. This chain links TRBV5-6 with TRBJ1-2; D uncertain. V shed 1 base and J shed 4 bases, with 11 bases lying between them. CDR1 is SGHDT and CDR2 is YYEEEE in the germline V gene. This CDR3 spans 14 amino acids. In DNA form, the CDR3 reads TGTGCCAGCAGCTTGCCTGGACGGTCCTATGGCTACACCTTC. This codes for CASSLPGRSYGYTF.

In this sample, this clonotype turned up many times. The rearrangement links TRBV20-1 to TRBJ2-3, with D possibly being TRBD1 or TRBD2 (5 bases each). Germline lookup yields CDR1 DFQATT and CDR2 SNEGSKA (reference sequence). The CDR3 covers 13 residues. Deletions cut 3 bases from V and 7 bases from J, with 14 bases between. The chain's CDR3 is CSASGTWVNTQYF. CDR3 nucleotide sequence: TGCAGTGCTAGCGGGACGTGGGTTAATACGCAGTATTTT.

This clonotype was observed a single time. The J gene is TRBJ2-7, the V gene TRBV28, with a tentative D call TRBD2 (5 bases). CDR3 size: 14 residues. Germline V CDR1 and CDR2: MDHEN, SYDVKM. Between the trimmed V and J ends, which lost 2 bases and 2 bases, there was a span of 10 bases. This CDR3 reads CASSLVSGPYEQYF. CDR3 nucleotide sequence: TGTGCCAGCAGTTTAGTCAGCGGCCCCTACGAGCAGTACTTC.

This clonotype has a count of ten or more. V is TRBV10-3 and J is TRBJ2-5, with D possibly being TRBD2 (5 bases). The CDR3 spans 14 residues. V gave up 0 bases and J gave up 7 bases, with 12 bases separating them. Germline V gene lookup returns CDR1 ENHRY and CDR2 SYGVKD. This chain's CDR3 is CAISESGNEGTQYF. CDR3 coding DNA: TGTGCCATCAGTGAGTCCGGTAACGAGGGGACCCAGTACTTC.

This clonotype was seen repeatedly, ten times or more. The chain carries TRBV10-3 and TRBJ2-2; the D is unclear. The CDR3 runs to 14 residues. Looked up from germline, CDR1 is ENHRY and CDR2 is SYGVKD. The V gene lost 3 bases and the J gene lost 0 bases, with 5 bases spanning the gap. This CDR3 reads CAISDGTNTGELFF. Here the CDR3 DNA reads TGTGCCATCAGTGACGGAACGAACACCGGGGAGCTGTTTTTT.

This clonotype was picked up many times. The chain has TRBV5-1 and TRBJ2-4; 9 bases agree with TRBD1. The CDR3 is 14 amino acids. Trimming removed 0 bases from V and 13 bases from J; junction bases left unmatched: 8. Per the germline V gene, CDR1 is SGHRS and CDR2 is YFSETQ. CDR3 bases: TGCGCCAGCAGCTTGGACGCAACTGGGACAGGGCAGTACTTC. It is translated as CASSLDATGTGQYF.

Ten or more counts support this clonotype. The J gene is TRBJ1-4, the V gene TRBV5-1, with a weak D call TRBD1 (6 bases). Trimming took off 3 bases at V and 4 bases at J, with 13 bases between the two ends. This CDR3 contains 15 residues. Germline V gene sequence: CDR1 SGHRS, CDR2 YFSETQ. CDR3 nucleotide sequence: TGCGCCAGCAGCTGGACAGCCGGCCGTAATGAAAAACTGTTTTTT. This sequence encodes CASSWTAGRNEKLFF. The full variable domain, in which reference TRBV5-1 and TRBJ1-4 provide the parts outside the CDR3, is KAGVTQTPRYLIKTRGQQVTLSCSPISGHRSVSWYQQTPGQGLQFLFEYFSETQRNKGNFPGRFSGRQFSNSRSEMNVSTLELGDSALYLCASSWTAGRNEKLFFGSGTQLSVL.

This clonotype was recorded at least ten times. The CDR3 region is CASSPGTGRNEKLFF. CDR3 coding DNA: TGTGCCAGCAGTCCCGGGACAGGGAGGAATGAAAAACTGTTTTTT. This chain uses TRBV12-3 or TRBV12-4 with TRBJ1-4; TRBD1 matches 9 bases. This CDR3 is 15 amino acids long. V trimming: 5 bases; J trimming: 5 bases; junction bases outside the gene matches: 6.

This clonotype was seen many times. This chain joins TRBV10-3 and TRBJ2-1; tentatively, D is TRBD2 (6 bases). CDR1 is ENHRY and CDR2 is SYGVKD in the germline V gene. The CDR3 runs 14 residues. V lost 10 bases and J 4 bases, leaving 17 bases between the germline ends. CDR3 residues: CATGGGALYNEQFF. The CDR3 DNA reads as TGTGCCACCGGAGGCGGGGCATTATACAATGAGCAGTTCTTC.

This clonotype was picked up many times. Possible read error: a much larger clone is one base away. V is TRBV20-1 and J is TRBJ2-7, with 10 bases matching TRBD2. The V gene end was trimmed by 8 bases and the J gene end by 6 bases; junction bases not matched to a gene: 10. Germline assignment: CDR1 DFQATT and CDR2 SNEGSKA (reference sequence). This CDR3 region has 13 residues. This chain's CDR3 is CSTPLAGVGEQYF. CDR3 in DNA: TGCAGTACTCCCCTAGCGGGGGTTGGCGAGCAGTACTTC.

This clonotype appeared many times. The chain is built from TRBV20-1 and TRBJ2-5; maybe TRBD2 (6 bases). Per germline, CDR1 DFQATT and CDR2 SNEGSKA (reference sequence). Trimming left V 3 bases short and J 5 bases short, with 13 bases between. This CDR3 contains 13 residues. The CDR3 bases are TGCAGTGCTAGTCCCGGGGCGGGGGAGACCCAGTACTTC. Encoded protein: CSASPGAGETQYF.

There are many counts of this clonotype. The CDR3, as DNA: TGTGCCACCAGCAGAGATCTCGGACTAGCGGGAGTGGATGAGCAGTTCTTC. It specifies CATSRDLGLAGVDEQFF. The chain is built from TRBV15 and TRBJ2-1; 13 bases map to TRBD2. This CDR3 comprises 17 residues. From germline, CDR1 is LNHNV and CDR2 YYDKDF (reference sequence). Trimming took 0 bases from V and 8 from J; bases not matched to a gene: 7.

The table lists this clonotype with many counts. This chain joins TRBV27 and TRBJ1-5, with D hard to call. The CDR3 has 12 residues. V was clipped by 0 bases and J by 9 bases, with 6 bases between them. Germline lookup yields CDR1 MNHEY and CDR2 SMNVEV (reference sequence). CDR3 sequence reads: CASSLSKGPQHF. The CDR3 DNA follows: TGTGCCAGCAGTTTATCCAAAGGGCCCCAGCATTTT.

In this sample, this clonotype turned up many times. The rearrangement links TRBV7-3 to TRBJ2-3, with D possibly TRBD2 on 7 matching bases. The CDR3 covers 17 residues. The germline CDR1 and CDR2 sequences are SGHTA and FQGTGA. The V gene lost 0 bases and the J gene lost 2 bases, with 15 bases spanning the gap. In DNA form, the CDR3 reads TGTGCCAGCAGCTTAACAGCGGCGGGGGCCTACACAGATACGCAGTATTTT. It encodes CASSLTAAGAYTDTQYF.